Below, 3 T cell receptor beta chains from the same sample are listed, as sequenced in a study of identical twins. TCRdb used MiXCR to reprocess the 5' RACE reads, holding one entry per CDR3 protein. The table lists approximately 1.8 million distinct CDR3 sequences, under 35% of them singletons. The specimen was cord blood. These receptors were collected from a newborn girl in good health.

This clonotype has a handful of counts. This rearrangement joins TRBV7-2 to TRBJ2-6; D possibly matches TRBD1 or TRBD2 (5 bases each). CDR1 is SGHTA, CDR2 FQGNSA, per germline. The CDR3 sequence is 16 residues long. The germline V and J ends were trimmed by 1 base and 2 bases, with 9 bases remaining between them. CDR3 amino acids: CASSLDLGAGANVLTF. DNA of the CDR3: TGTGCCAGCAGCTTAGATCTGGGGGCTGGGGCCAACGTCCTGACTTTC.

This clonotype appeared a few times. The chain employs TRBV28 and TRBJ1-6, with TRBD1 as a possible D gene (5 bases). Germline V gene data show CDR1 as MDHEN and CDR2 as SYDVKM. Deletions cut 7 bases from V and 0 bases from J, with 10 bases between. This CDR3 region has 15 residues. CDR3 sequence (DNA): TGTGCCAGCAAGCGGGGGAGCTCCTATAATTCACCCCTCCACTTT. It encodes CASKRGSSYNSPLHF.

The chain couples TRBV20-1 to TRBJ2-3, with 8 bases fitting TRBD2. The CDR3 is 12 amino acids. In germline, CDR1 is DFQATT, CDR2 SNEGSKA (reference sequence). DNA for the CDR3: TGCAGCGCCTCACTAGCGGTAGATACGCAGTATTTT. Translating gives CSASLAVDTQYF.